Detailed here is one T cell receptor (beta chain). Running of the assay took place at deep level. Libraries were prepared by immunoSEQ multiplex PCR; TCRdb keeps only in-frame clonotypes and omits some of them. Counted here are approximately 500,000 clones, approximately 85% occurring once; the ten biggest clones make up over 10%. V shed 2 bases and J 7 bases; nucleotides not matched to a gene: 5. In germline, CDR1 is MNHNY, CDR2 SVGAGI (reference sequence). This CDR3 contains 14 residues. These data originate in a study of shared clonotypes between healthy human individuals. The V gene is TRBV6-6, the J gene TRBJ1-5, with TRBD1 matching over 7 bases. The sample taken for sequencing was PBMCs. This clonotype was sampled from a woman aged 40 to 49 in good health. Some clones in this sample may be carry-over from other donors' samples. In DNA, the CDR3 is TGTGCCAGCAGTTACCGGGACAGATTGCAGCCCCAGCATTTT. Amino acid sequence: CASSYRDRLQPQHF.